The 31 T cell receptor beta chains reported below all come from one sample, sequenced in a study of T cells after yellow fever vaccination. TCRdb fed the 5' RACE reads into MiXCR, producing one record per CDR3 protein. There are around 230,000 distinct CDR3 sequences in the sample; roughly 6.2% occur only once, and about 0.95% lies in the top ten. The starting material was CD4+ T cells sorted from PBMCs, obtained on the day of the yellow fever booster vaccination. The receptors shown here come from a man under 40 who received the YFV17D yellow fever vaccine.

This clonotype appeared many times. V usage is TRBV7-2 and J usage is TRBJ2-5; D gene uncertain. V was clipped by 3 bases and J by 5 bases, with 7 bases between them. This CDR3 comprises 12 residues. The germline V gene has CDR1 SGHTA and CDR2 FQGNSA. CDR3 in amino acids: CASSFPFETQYF. In nucleotides, the CDR3 is TGTGCCAGCAGCTTCCCGTTCGAGACCCAGTACTTC.

The table lists this clonotype with a few counts. This rearrangement joins TRBV25-1 to TRBJ2-2; 8 nucleotides align to TRBD1. CDR3 length: 14 residues. Germline-derived CDR1 and CDR2 are MGHDK and SYGVNS. V dropped 7 bases and J dropped 5; count of bases not matched to a gene: 6. CDR3 in amino acids: CASTGQGGTGELFF. The CDR3 region has the DNA TGTGCCAGCACTGGACAGGGAGGAACCGGGGAGCTGTTTTTT. Combining the CDR3 with reference TRBV25-1 and TRBJ2-2 gives the whole variable domain EADIYQTPRYLVIGTGKKITLECSQTMGHDKMYWYQQDPGMELHLIHYSYGVNSTEKGDLSSESTVSRIRTEHFPLTLESARPSHTSQYLCASTGQGGTGELFFGEGSRLTVL.

This clonotype was picked up many times. The CDR3 DNA reads TGTGCCAGCACCCGGTCTAATTTGGTTGCAGAGACCCAGTACTTC. Protein: CASTRSNLVAETQYF. The chain is built from TRBV28 and TRBJ2-5; D unclear. Per germline, CDR1 MDHEN and CDR2 SYDVKM. V shed 7 bases and J shed 4 bases, with 19 bases lying between them. The CDR3 runs to 15 residues.

This clonotype came up a few times. This sequence joins TRBV11-2 and TRBJ2-1; 9 bases are shared with TRBD1. The germline CDR1 and CDR2 sequences are SGHAT and FQNNGV. V was pared by 3 bases and J by 6 bases, with 3 bases of the junction left unmatched. There are 14 residues in the CDR3. In nucleotides, the CDR3 is TGTGCCAGCAGCTTCGGGACAGGGAGCAATGAGCAGTTCTTC. Its translation: CASSFGTGSNEQFF. Based on the CDR3 plus reference TRBV11-2 and TRBJ2-1, the full variable domain is EAGVAQSPRYKIIEKRQSVAFWCNPISGHATLYWYQQILGQGPKLLIQFQNNGVVDDSQLPKDRFSAERLKGVDSTLKIQPAKLEDSAVYLCASSFGTGSNEQFFGPGTRLTVL.

The table lists this clonotype with many counts. The chain recombines TRBV10-3 with TRBJ2-7; D perhaps matches TRBD2 (6 bases). This CDR3 comprises 16 residues. Germline V gene data show CDR1 as ENHRY and CDR2 as SYGVKD. Trimming took 0 bases from V and 2 from J, leaving 14 bases between them. CDR3 bases: TGTGCCATCAGTGAGTCGAGACTAGTCGGGGCCTACGAGCAGTACTTC. The encoded protein is CAISESRLVGAYEQYF.

The V call is TRBV7-2, the J call TRBJ2-3; D gene unclear. There are 14 residues in the CDR3. Trimming removed 4 bases from V and 6 bases from J, with 14 bases in between. Germline V CDR1 and CDR2: SGHTA, FQGNSA. The CDR3 sequence: CASSSSTKGDTQYF. CDR3 nucleotide sequence: TGTGCCAGCAGCTCCTCAACCAAAGGCGATACGCAGTATTTT.

Many counts were recorded for this clonotype. This chain uses TRBV9 with TRBJ2-7, with 15 positions matching TRBD2. The CDR3 totals 18 residues. Germline-derived CDR1 and CDR2 are SGDLS and YYNGEE. With V trimmed by 4 bases and J by 1 base, 9 bases remained unmatched. The CDR3 region is CASSLSDGTSGRSYEQYF. CDR3 DNA sequence: TGTGCCAGCAGCCTCAGTGACGGGACTAGCGGGAGGTCCTACGAGCAGTACTTC.

This clonotype was found many times. The genes are TRBV20-1 and TRBJ2-7, with 12 bases matching TRBD2. This CDR3 is built from 15 residues. J gave up 2 bases and V 4 bases, and 6 bases lay outside the gene matches. CDR1 DFQATT and CDR2 SNEGSKA come from the germline V gene (reference sequence). The CDR3 reads CSATTLAGGTYEQYF. As DNA, the CDR3 is TGCAGTGCTACTACACTAGCGGGAGGAACCTACGAGCAGTACTTC.

This clonotype was observed at least ten times. The rearrangement links TRBV11-2 to TRBJ2-7; tentatively, D is TRBD1 (6 bases). V lost 7 bases and J 1 base, leaving 11 bases between the germline ends. Germline CDR1 and CDR2: SGHAT and FQNNGV. CDR3 length: 13 amino acids. CDR3 sequence reads: CASTIQGSYEQYF. The CDR3 DNA sequence: TGTGCCAGCACCATACAGGGTTCCTACGAGCAGTACTTC.

About this clonotype itself: A much bigger clone sits one base away, suggesting this may be a read error. The chain is built from TRBV5-1 and TRBJ2-1; 12 bases agree with TRBD2. This CDR3 has 15 amino acids. Germline V gives CDR1 SGHRS, CDR2 YFSETQ. The CDR3 reads CASSLRLAGENGQFF. As DNA, the CDR3 is TGCGCCAGCAGCTTACGACTAGCGGGAGAGAATGGGCAGTTCTTC.

In this sample, this clonotype turned up a few times. This chain connects TRBV7-8 to TRBJ2-1, with 10 bases fitting TRBD2. Germline lookup yields CDR1 SGHVS and CDR2 FQNEAQ. The CDR3 sequence is 15 residues long. The V and J ends lost 5 bases and 6 bases, in that order; junction bases with no gene match: 7. The CDR3 coding sequence is TGTGCCAGCAGCACCCGACTAGCGGGTTTCAATGAGCAGTTCTTC. This translates into CASSTRLAGFNEQFF.

This clonotype turned up a few times. The chain couples TRBV5-4 to TRBJ2-5; 10 nucleotides agree with TRBD2. This CDR3 is built from 15 residues. The germline CDR1 and CDR2 sequences are SGHNT and YYREEE (reference sequence). Trimming took 4 bases from V and 2 from J; bases not matched to a gene: 5. The chain's CDR3 is CASSPTSGQQETQYF. The CDR3 nucleotides are TGTGCCAGCAGCCCGACTAGCGGGCAACAAGAGACCCAGTACTTC.

V and J are TRBV5-4 and TRBJ2-7; 7 bases line up with TRBD2. Germline CDR1 and CDR2: SGHNT and YYREEE (reference sequence). The CDR3 is 15 amino acids. V gave up 1 base and J gave up 0 bases; unmatched junction bases: 4. Here the CDR3 DNA reads TGTGCCAGCAGCTTGATTAGCGGGCACTCCTACGAGCAGTACTTC. This codes for CASSLISGHSYEQYF.

This clonotype was seen a few times. The chain carries TRBV11-2 and TRBJ2-3, with 7 bases lining up with TRBD2. Germline values: CDR1 SGHAT, CDR2 FQNNGV. The CDR3 spans 16 residues. After removal of 2 bases from V and 0 bases from J, the junction contained 5 bases not matched to a gene. DNA for the CDR3: TGTGCCAGCAGCTTACAGGCGGGAGTTAGCACAGATACGCAGTATTTT. Translation: CASSLQAGVSTDTQYF.

This clonotype occurred many times. The chain employs TRBV10-3 and TRBJ2-7, with 8 bases that match TRBD2. The trim removed 0 bases at V and 1 base at J, leaving 2 bases unmatched. The CDR3 has 15 amino acids. From germline, CDR1 is ENHRY and CDR2 SYGVKD. The CDR3 DNA reads TGTGCCATCAGTGAGTCTGGCGGGAGGTCCTACGAGCAGTACTTC. Its translation is CAISESGGRSYEQYF.

The DNA of the CDR3 is TGCAGTGCCTTGACAGGGGGATCCTACAATGAGCAGTTCTTC. Protein: CSALTGGSYNEQFF. The rearrangement links TRBV20-1 to TRBJ2-1; 9 bases line up with TRBD1. This CDR3 comprises 14 residues. Germline CDR1 is DFQATT and CDR2 is SNEGSKA (reference sequence). V lost 6 bases and J lost 1; bases outside the gene matches: 4.

This clonotype has ten or more counts. V usage is TRBV24-1 and J usage is TRBJ2-7, with 8 bases that match TRBD1. The trim removed 5 bases at V and 0 bases at J, leaving 2 bases unmatched. CDR3 size: 14 residues. Germline assignment: CDR1 KGHDR and CDR2 SFDVKD. The CDR3 here is CATSGTGGSYEQYF. CDR3 bases: TGTGCCACCAGTGGAACAGGGGGCTCCTACGAGCAGTACTTC.

A few counts support this clonotype. The gene calls are TRBV6-2 or TRBV6-3 and TRBJ2-1, with 12 positions matching TRBD2. The CDR3 consists of 17 residues. J was trimmed by 5 bases and V by 6 bases; bases with no gene match: 11. Germline assignment: CDR1 MNHEY and CDR2 SVGEGT. CDR3 DNA: TGTGCCAGCAGCGGATTCGGGACTAGCGGGCTTAACAATGAGCAGTTCTTC. It translates to CASSGFGTSGLNNEQFF.

This clonotype was seen a few times. The V call is TRBV12-3 or TRBV12-4, the J call TRBJ1-6, with D tentatively TRBD1 (5 bases). V was clipped by 5 bases and J by 9 bases, with 17 bases between them. The CDR3 covers 15 residues. The CDR3 is CASSARDPRTSPLHF. Written as DNA, the CDR3 is TGTGCCAGCAGTGCCCGGGACCCAAGAACTTCACCCCTCCACTTT.

This clonotype has a count of ten or more. The V call is TRBV5-1, the J call TRBJ1-3; the D is unclear. This CDR3 is 15 amino acids long. V was cut by 5 bases and J by 0 bases, with 12 bases left in between. Germline CDR1 and CDR2: SGHRS and YFSETQ. The CDR3 is CASRPVGGSGNTIYF. The CDR3 nucleotides read TGCGCCAGCAGGCCGGTCGGCGGCTCTGGAAACACCATATATTTT.

The rearrangement links TRBV12-3 or TRBV12-4 to TRBJ2-2, with TRBD1 matching over 11 bases. The CDR3 extends over 16 amino acids. Trimming cost V 7 bases and J 6 bases; bases outside gene matches: 10. The CDR3 reads CASTKWGGQGAGELFF. For the CDR3, the DNA is TGTGCCAGCACCAAATGGGGGGGACAGGGGGCCGGGGAGCTGTTTTTT.

This clonotype came up a few times. V usage is TRBV29-1 and J usage is TRBJ2-1, with D hard to call. Germline-derived CDR1 and CDR2 are SQVTM and ANQGSEA. This CDR3 is 10 amino acids long. V dropped 4 bases and J dropped 8 bases, with 6 bases sitting between them. CDR3 protein: CSVAYDEQFF. The DNA of the CDR3 is TGCAGCGTTGCTTACGATGAGCAGTTCTTC.

The chain is built from TRBV18 and TRBJ2-1; D remains ambiguous. Germline V gene sequence: CDR1 KGHSH, CDR2 LQKENI. V lost 6 bases and J lost 7, with 10 bases in between. This CDR3 comprises 12 residues. The CDR3 coding sequence is TGTGCCAGCTCCCGTAGTTTAAATGAGCAGTTCTTC. Residues: CASSRSLNEQFF. Filled out from reference TRBV18 and TRBJ2-1, the complete variable domain reads NAGVMQNPRHLVRRRGQEARLRCSPMKGHSHVYWYRQLPEEGLKFMVYLQKENIIDESGMPKERFSAEFPKEGPSILRIQQVVRGDSAAYFCASSRSLNEQFFGPGTRLTVL.

This clonotype was seen many times. V and J are TRBV29-1 and TRBJ2-5; D may match TRBD1 or TRBD2 (5 bases each). Germline loops: CDR1 SQVTM, CDR2 ANQGSEA. The CDR3 has 10 amino acids. The V and J ends lost 5 bases and 9 bases respectively, with 10 bases between them. The CDR3, as DNA: TGCAGCGTTTGGGACCGGGCCCAGTACTTC. The encoded protein is CSVWDRAQYF.

This clonotype was seen at least ten times. The rearrangement links TRBV5-1 to TRBJ2-7, with D possibly matching TRBD1 (7 bases). There are 15 residues in the CDR3. Per the germline V gene, CDR1 is SGHRS and CDR2 is YFSETQ. Trimming left V 3 bases short and J 0 bases short, with 13 bases between. CDR3 nucleotides: TGCGCCAGCAGCTCTCGACAGGGACTCTCCTACGAGCAGTACTTC. This sequence encodes CASSSRQGLSYEQYF.

V usage is TRBV12-3 or TRBV12-4 and J usage is TRBJ2-1, with TRBD2 identical over 7 bases. The ends lost 3 bases at V and 8 bases at J; junction bases unmatched: 7. The CDR3 is 14 amino acids. Written as DNA, the CDR3 is TGTGCCAGCAGTTTGGGGGAGGGCCGCTATGAGCAGTTCTTC. This encodes CASSLGEGRYEQFF.

This rearrangement joins TRBV9 to TRBJ1-2, with 8 bases that match TRBD1. V shed 3 bases and J 6 bases; nucleotides not matched to a gene: 13. CDR1 is SGDLS and CDR2 is YYNGEE in the germline V gene. CDR3 length: 16 amino acids. DNA for the CDR3: TGTGCCAGCAGCGCTTACAGGGGGGCCTTGCCGAATGGCTACACCTTC. This gives the protein CASSAYRGALPNGYTF.

In its sample, this clonotype was seen many times. The V call is TRBV6-5, the J call TRBJ2-7; TRBD2 aligns across 10 bases. The V gene end was trimmed by 6 bases and the J gene end by 12 bases; junction bases not matched to a gene: 17. Germline lookup yields CDR1 MNHEY and CDR2 SVGAGI. The CDR3 length is 15 residues. In nucleotides, the CDR3 is TGTGCCAGCAGCCCCTTAGGGACTAGCGACATTCACCCGTACTTC. It encodes CASSPLGTSDIHPYF.

Many counts were recorded for this clonotype. The chain joins TRBV10-3 to TRBJ2-1, with 12 bases that match TRBD2. The CDR3 is 15 amino acids. Germline-derived CDR1 and CDR2 are ENHRY and SYGVKD. With V trimmed by 5 bases and J by 6 bases, 5 bases remained unmatched. The CDR3 nucleotides are TGTGCCATCAGTTCGACTAGCGGGAGCACCAATGAGCAGTTCTTC. The encoded protein is CAISSTSGSTNEQFF.

This clonotype was found a few times. J is TRBJ1-2 and V is TRBV12-3 or TRBV12-4, with 9 bases lining up with TRBD1. V lost 5 bases and J lost 5; bases outside the gene matches: 3. This CDR3 comprises 13 residues. As DNA, the CDR3 is TGTGCCAGCAGTAAGGACAGGGGATATGGCTACACCTTC. Its translation is CASSKDRGYGYTF.

This clonotype showed up just a few times. This chain joins TRBV7-3 and TRBJ2-1, with a weak D call TRBD2 (6 bases). The CDR3 loop spans 14 amino acids. Trimming stripped 5 bases from V and 9 bases from J, with 17 bases between. Germline CDR1 and CDR2: SGHTA and FQGTGA. CDR3 nucleotide sequence: TGTGCCAGCAGCACCACCGGGAGTTTGGGTGAGCAGTTCTTC. Translation gives CASSTTGSLGEQFF. Complete variable domain (other parts from reference TRBV7-3 and TRBJ2-1): GAGVSQTPSNKVTEKGKYVELRCDPISGHTALYWYRQSLGQGPEFLIYFQGTGAADDSGLPNDRFFAVRPEGSVSTLKIQRTERGDSAVYLCASSTTGSLGEQFFGPGTRLTVL.